Below, 5 T cell receptor beta chains from the same sample are listed, as sequenced in a study of PD-1 blockade in mismatch repair-deficient tumors. The protocol was immunoSEQ multiplex PCR, while the TCRdb copy is restricted to in-frame clones and leaves out a portion. The sample has some 100,000 clones; over 75% are singletons. The sample was peripheral blood, taken approximately 35 weeks after starting pembrolizumab. The receptors come from an adult with mismatch repair-deficient cancer.

The chain carries TRBV28 and TRBJ1-5; D is perhaps TRBD1 (6 bases). This CDR3 has 14 amino acids. Per the germline V gene, CDR1 is MDHEN and CDR2 is SYDVKM. V lost 7 bases and J 0 bases, leaving 10 bases between the germline ends. In DNA, the CDR3 is TGTGCCAGCACCCAAGGGGGTAGCAATCAGCCCCAGCATTTT. Translation gives CASTQGGSNQPQHF.

This clone was seen only once. This chain links TRBV14 with TRBJ2-1; D uncertain. The V gene lost 1 base and the J gene lost 5 bases, with 9 bases spanning the gap. The CDR3 length is 14 residues. Germline V lookup: CDR1 SGHDN, CDR2 FVKESK. This CDR3 is CASSQAGPHNEQFF. In DNA, the CDR3 is TGTGCCAGCAGCCAAGCCGGGCCCCACAATGAGCAGTTCTTC.

Worth noting for this clone: A junction end diverges from the germline sequence, so it may reflect a read error. The CDR3 sequence: CASSMDSGELFF. The CDR3 nucleotides read TGTGCTAGCAGCATGGACTCCGGGGAGCTGTTTTTT. V usage is TRBV7-7 and J usage is TRBJ2-2; a possible D gene is TRBD2 (5 bases). Germline assignment: CDR1 SSHAT and CDR2 FNYEAQ (reference sequence). The length of the CDR3 is 12 residues.

The chain joins TRBV5-4 to TRBJ2-1; D may be TRBD2 (6 bases). Germline values: CDR1 SGHNT, CDR2 YYREEE (reference sequence). Between the trimmed V and J ends, which lost 2 bases and 9 bases, there was a span of 30 bases. The CDR3 has 19 amino acids. This CDR3 reads CASSFEGWIADTIKGEQFF. DNA for the CDR3: TGTGCCAGCAGCTTCGAGGGCTGGATAGCGGACACAATTAAGGGTGAGCAGTTCTTC.

The J gene is TRBJ1-4, the V gene TRBV15; unclear D gene. The V gene lost 0 bases and the J gene lost 4 bases, with 9 bases spanning the gap. Germline V gene data show CDR1 as LNHNV and CDR2 as YYDKDF (reference sequence). There are 15 residues in the CDR3. The chain's CDR3 is CATSREAVRNEKLFF. The CDR3 DNA follows: TGTGCCACCAGCAGAGAGGCAGTCCGTAATGAAAAACTGTTTTTT. Drawing the rest from reference TRBV15 and TRBJ1-4, the complete variable domain is DAMVIQNPRYQVTQFGKPVTLSCSQTLNHNVMYWYQQKSSQAPKLLFHYYDKDFNNEADTPDNFQSRRPNTSFCFLDIRSPGLGDTAMYLCATSREAVRNEKLFFGSGTQLSVL.